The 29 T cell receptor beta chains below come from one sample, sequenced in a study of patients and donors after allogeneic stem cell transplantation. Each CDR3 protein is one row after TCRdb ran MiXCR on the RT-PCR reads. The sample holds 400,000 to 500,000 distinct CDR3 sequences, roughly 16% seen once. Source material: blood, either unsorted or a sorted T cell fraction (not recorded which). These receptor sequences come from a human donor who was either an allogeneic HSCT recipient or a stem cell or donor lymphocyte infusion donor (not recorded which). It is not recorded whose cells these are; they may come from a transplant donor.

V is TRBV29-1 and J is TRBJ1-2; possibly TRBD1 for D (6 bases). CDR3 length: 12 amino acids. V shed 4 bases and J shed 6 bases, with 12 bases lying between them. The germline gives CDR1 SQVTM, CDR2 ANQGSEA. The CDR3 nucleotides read TGCAGCGTTGTTCCGGGGGCTGATGGCTACACCTTC. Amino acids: CSVVPGADGYTF.

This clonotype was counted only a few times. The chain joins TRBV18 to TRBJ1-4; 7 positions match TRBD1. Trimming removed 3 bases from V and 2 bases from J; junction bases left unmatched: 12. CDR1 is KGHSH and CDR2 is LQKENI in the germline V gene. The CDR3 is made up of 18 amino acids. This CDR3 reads CASSPLPEDRATNEKLFF. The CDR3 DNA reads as TGTGCCAGCTCACCTCTACCCGAAGACAGGGCTACTAATGAAAAACTGTTTTTT.

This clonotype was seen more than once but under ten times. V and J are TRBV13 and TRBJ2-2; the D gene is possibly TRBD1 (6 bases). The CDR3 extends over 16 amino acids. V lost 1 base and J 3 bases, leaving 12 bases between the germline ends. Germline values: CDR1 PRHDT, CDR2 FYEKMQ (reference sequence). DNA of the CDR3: TGTGCCAGCAGCTTAGCTGGGGGCAGGTACACCGGGGAGCTGTTTTTT. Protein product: CASSLAGGRYTGELFF. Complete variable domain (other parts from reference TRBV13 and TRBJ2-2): AAGVIQSPRHLIKEKRETATLKCYPIPRHDTVYWYQQGPGQDPQFLISFYEKMQSDKGSIPDRFSAQQFSDYHSELNMSSLELGDSALYFCASSLAGGRYTGELFFGEGSRLTVL.

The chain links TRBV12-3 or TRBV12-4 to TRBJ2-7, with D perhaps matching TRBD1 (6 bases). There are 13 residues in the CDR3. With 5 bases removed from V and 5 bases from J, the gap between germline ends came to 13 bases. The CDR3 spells CASSLRDTDEQYF. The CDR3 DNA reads TGTGCCAGCAGTCTACGGGACACAGACGAGCAGTACTTC.

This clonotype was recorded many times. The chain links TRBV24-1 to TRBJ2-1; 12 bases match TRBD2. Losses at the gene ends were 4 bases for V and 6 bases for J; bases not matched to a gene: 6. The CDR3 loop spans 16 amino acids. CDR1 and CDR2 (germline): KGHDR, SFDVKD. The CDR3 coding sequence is TGTGCCACCAGTGACCGTGGACTAGCGGGGATCAATGAGCAGTTCTTC. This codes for CATSDRGLAGINEQFF.

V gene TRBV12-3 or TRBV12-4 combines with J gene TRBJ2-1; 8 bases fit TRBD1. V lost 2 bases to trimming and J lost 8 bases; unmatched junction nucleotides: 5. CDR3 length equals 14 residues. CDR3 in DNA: TGTGCCAGCAGTTTAATGGGACAGGAGGATGAGCAGTTCTTC. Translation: CASSLMGQEDEQFF.

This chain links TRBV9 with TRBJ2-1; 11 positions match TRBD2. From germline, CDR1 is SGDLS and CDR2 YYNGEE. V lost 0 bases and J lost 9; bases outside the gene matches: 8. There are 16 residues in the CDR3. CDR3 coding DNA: TGTGCCAGCAGCGTAGGGACTAGCGGGTTCGTGGGTGAGCAGTTCTTC. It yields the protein CASSVGTSGFVGEQFF.

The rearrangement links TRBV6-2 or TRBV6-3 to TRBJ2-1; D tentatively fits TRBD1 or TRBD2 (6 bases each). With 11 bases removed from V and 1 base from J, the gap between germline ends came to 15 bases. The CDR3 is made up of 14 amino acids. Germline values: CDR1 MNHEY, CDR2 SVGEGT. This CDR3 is CAGGRGESYNEQFF. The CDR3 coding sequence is TGTGCCGGGGGGCGGGGTGAATCCTACAATGAGCAGTTCTTC.

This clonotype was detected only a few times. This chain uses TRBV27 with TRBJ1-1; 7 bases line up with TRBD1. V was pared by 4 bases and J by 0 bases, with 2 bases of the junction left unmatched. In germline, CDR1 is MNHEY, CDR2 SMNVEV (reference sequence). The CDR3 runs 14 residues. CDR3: CASSYQGVNTEAFF. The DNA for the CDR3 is TGTGCCAGCAGTTATCAGGGGGTGAACACTGAAGCTTTCTTT.

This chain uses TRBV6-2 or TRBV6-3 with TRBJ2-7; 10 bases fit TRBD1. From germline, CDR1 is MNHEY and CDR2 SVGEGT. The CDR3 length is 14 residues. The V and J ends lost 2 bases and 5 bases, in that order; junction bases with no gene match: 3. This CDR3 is CASSYGDRGHEQYF. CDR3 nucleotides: TGTGCCAGCAGTTACGGGGACAGGGGCCACGAGCAGTACTTC.

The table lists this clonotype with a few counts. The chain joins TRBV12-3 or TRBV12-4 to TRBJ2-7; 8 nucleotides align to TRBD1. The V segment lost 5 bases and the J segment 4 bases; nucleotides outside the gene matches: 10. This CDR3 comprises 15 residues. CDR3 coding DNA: TGTGCCAGCAGTGGGAGCTACGGACAGGGTTACGAGCAGTACTTC. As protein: CASSGSYGQGYEQYF.

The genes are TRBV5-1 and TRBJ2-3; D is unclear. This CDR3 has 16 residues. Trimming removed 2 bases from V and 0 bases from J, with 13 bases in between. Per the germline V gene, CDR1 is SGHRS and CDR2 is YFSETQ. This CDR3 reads CASSLPAAPSTDTQYF. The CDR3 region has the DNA TGCGCCAGCAGCTTACCCGCGGCGCCAAGCACAGATACGCAGTATTTT. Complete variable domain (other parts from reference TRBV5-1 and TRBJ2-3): KAGVTQTPRYLIKTRGQQVTLSCSPISGHRSVSWYQQTPGQGLQFLFEYFSETQRNKGNFPGRFSGRQFSNSRSEMNVSTLELGDSALYLCASSLPAAPSTDTQYFGPGTRLTVL.

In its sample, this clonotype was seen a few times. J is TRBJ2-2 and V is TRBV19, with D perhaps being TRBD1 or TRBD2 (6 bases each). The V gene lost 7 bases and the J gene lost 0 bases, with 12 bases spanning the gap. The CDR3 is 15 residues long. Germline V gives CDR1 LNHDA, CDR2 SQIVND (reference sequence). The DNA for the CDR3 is TGTGCCAGTACGGAGGGGGGAACGAACACCGGGGAGCTGTTTTTT. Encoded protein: CASTEGGTNTGELFF.

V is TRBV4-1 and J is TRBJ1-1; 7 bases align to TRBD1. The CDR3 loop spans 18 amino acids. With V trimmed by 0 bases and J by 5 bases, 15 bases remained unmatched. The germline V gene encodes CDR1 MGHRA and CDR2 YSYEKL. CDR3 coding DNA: TGCGCCAGCAGCCAAGAGAGGCAGGGGGTGATTTATGGGACTGAAGCTTTCTTT. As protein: CASSQERQGVIYGTEAFF.

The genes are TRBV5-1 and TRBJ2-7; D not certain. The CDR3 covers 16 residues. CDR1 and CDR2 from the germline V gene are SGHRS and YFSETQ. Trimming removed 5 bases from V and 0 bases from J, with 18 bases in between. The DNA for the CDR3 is TGCGCCAGCAGAACTACCGCAATGTCTCCCTCCTACGAGCAGTACTTC. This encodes CASRTTAMSPSYEQYF.

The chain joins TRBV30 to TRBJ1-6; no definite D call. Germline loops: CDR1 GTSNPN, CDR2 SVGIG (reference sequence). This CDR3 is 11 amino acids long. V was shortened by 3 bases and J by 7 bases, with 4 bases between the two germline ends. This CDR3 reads CAWRENSPLHF. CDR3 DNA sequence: TGTGCCTGGAGGGAGAATTCACCCCTCCACTTT.

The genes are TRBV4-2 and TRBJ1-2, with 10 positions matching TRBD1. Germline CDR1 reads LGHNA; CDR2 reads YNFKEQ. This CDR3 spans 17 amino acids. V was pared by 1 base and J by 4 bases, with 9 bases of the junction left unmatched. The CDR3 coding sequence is TGTGCCAGCAGCCAAGTGGGGGGACAGGGGTCGGCCTATGGCTACACCTTC. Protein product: CASSQVGGQGSAYGYTF.

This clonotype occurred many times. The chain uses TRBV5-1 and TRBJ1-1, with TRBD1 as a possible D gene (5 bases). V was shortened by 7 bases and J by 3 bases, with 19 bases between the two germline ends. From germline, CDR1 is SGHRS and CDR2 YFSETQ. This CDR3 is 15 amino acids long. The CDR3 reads CASYKGDRDHTEAFF. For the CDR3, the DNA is TGCGCCAGCTATAAAGGGGACCGAGACCACACTGAAGCTTTCTTT.

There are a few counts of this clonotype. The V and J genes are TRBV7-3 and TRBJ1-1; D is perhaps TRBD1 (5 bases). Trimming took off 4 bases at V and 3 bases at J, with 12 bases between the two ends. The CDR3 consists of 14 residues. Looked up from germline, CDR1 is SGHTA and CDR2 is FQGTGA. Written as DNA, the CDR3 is TGTGCCAGCAGCTCCCTGGGGGGTGACACTGAAGCTTTCTTT. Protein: CASSSLGGDTEAFF.

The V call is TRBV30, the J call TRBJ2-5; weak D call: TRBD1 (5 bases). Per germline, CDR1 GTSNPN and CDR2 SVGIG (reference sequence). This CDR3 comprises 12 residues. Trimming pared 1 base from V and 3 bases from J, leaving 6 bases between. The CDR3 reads CAWSDRKETQYF. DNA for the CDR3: TGTGCCTGGAGTGACAGGAAAGAGACCCAGTACTTC.

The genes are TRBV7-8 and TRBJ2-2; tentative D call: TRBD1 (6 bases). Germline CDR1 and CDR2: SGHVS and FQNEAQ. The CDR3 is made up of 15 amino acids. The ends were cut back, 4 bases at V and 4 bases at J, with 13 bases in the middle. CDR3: CASSSRDKLTGELFF. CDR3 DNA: TGTGCCAGCAGCTCCCGGGACAAACTCACCGGGGAGCTGTTTTTT.

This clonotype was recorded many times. The CDR3 region is CASTTGTGKDTQYF. CDR3 nucleotide sequence: TGTGCCAGCACCACCGGGACAGGGAAAGATACGCAGTATTTT. The V call is TRBV12-3 or TRBV12-4, the J call TRBJ2-3; 9 bases agree with TRBD1. The CDR3 has 14 amino acids. V was clipped by 7 bases and J by 5 bases; unmatched bases: 7.

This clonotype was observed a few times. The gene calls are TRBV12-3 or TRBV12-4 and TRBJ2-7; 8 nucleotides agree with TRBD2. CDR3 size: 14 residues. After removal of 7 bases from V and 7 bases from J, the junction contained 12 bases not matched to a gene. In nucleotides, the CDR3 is TGTGCCAGCACCGCCGTAAGCGGGGGATCGGAGCAGTACTTC. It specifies CASTAVSGGSEQYF.

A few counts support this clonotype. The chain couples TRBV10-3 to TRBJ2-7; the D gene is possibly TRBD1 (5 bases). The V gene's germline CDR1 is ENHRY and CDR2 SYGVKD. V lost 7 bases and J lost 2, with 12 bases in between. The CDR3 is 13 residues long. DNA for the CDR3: TGTGCCATCAAACAGGCACAGCCCTACGAGCAGTACTTC. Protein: CAIKQAQPYEQYF.

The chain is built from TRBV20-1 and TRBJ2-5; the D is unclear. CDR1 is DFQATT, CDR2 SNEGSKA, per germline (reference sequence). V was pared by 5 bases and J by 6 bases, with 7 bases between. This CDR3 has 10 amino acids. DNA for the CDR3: TGCAGTGCTGCTAAGAAGACCCAGTACTTC. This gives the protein CSAAKKTQYF.

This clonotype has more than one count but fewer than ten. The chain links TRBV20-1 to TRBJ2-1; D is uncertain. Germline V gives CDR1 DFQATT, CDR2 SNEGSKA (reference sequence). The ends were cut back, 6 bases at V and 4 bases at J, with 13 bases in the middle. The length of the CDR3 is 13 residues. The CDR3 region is CSAPIYPYNEQFF. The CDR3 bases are TGCAGTGCGCCGATCTACCCTTACAATGAGCAGTTCTTC.

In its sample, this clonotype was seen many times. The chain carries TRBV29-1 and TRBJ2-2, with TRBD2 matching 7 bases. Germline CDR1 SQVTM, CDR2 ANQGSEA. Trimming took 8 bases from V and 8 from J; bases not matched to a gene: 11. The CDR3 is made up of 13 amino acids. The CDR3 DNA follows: TGCAGCACCCTACTAGCGAGCGGGGGGGAGCTGTTTTTT. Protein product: CSTLLASGGELFF.

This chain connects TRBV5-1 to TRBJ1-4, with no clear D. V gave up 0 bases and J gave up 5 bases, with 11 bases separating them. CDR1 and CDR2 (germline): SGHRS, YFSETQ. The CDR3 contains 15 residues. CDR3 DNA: TGCGCCAGCAGCTTGGCCGGCAGGCGAAATGAAAAACTGTTTTTT. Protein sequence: CASSLAGRRNEKLFF.

DNA of the CDR3: TGCAGCGCCGGGGGGGGGTTAGGAGGCTACACCTTC. Its protein product is CSAGGGLGGYTF. J is TRBJ1-2 and V is TRBV29-1; a weak D match, TRBD1 (5 bases). CDR3 length: 12 residues. Trimming removed 7 bases from V and 8 bases from J, with 17 bases in between. Germline-derived CDR1 and CDR2 are SQVTM and ANQGSEA.